Sequencing of this T cell receptor beta chain was carried out in a study of chemoradiotherapy in HPV16-positive cancers. The germline gives CDR1 SGHRS, CDR2 YFSETQ. V was pared by 4 bases and J by 1 base, with 8 bases of the junction left unmatched. This CDR3 is 17 amino acids long. Comment on this clone: The antigen remains undetermined.

TCRdb's copy holds only in-frame clones and misses some; the assay was immunoSEQ multiplex PCR. The data show 15,000 to 20,000 clones, with approximately 90% seen just once and around 14% held by the top ten. Study-wide results and caveats: Candidate HPV-specific clones and E7-related TCR motifs grew in tumor during treatment. HPV-responsive T-cell expansion during chemoradiotherapy was linked to improved recurrence-free survival in HPV16-positive patients. HPV-specific T cells were functionally defined from only a couple of HPV16-positive patients.

The sample here was blood, taken from a patient who underwent chemoradiotherapy. The source of this sequence is a human donor with HPV-associated anogenital cancer. The gene calls are TRBV5-1 and TRBJ1-4, with 9 bases matching TRBD1. The CDR3 nucleotides read TGCGCCAGCAGCAGGATGACAGGGGGGAGAACTAATGAAAAACTGTTTTTT. It specifies CASSRMTGGRTNEKLFF.